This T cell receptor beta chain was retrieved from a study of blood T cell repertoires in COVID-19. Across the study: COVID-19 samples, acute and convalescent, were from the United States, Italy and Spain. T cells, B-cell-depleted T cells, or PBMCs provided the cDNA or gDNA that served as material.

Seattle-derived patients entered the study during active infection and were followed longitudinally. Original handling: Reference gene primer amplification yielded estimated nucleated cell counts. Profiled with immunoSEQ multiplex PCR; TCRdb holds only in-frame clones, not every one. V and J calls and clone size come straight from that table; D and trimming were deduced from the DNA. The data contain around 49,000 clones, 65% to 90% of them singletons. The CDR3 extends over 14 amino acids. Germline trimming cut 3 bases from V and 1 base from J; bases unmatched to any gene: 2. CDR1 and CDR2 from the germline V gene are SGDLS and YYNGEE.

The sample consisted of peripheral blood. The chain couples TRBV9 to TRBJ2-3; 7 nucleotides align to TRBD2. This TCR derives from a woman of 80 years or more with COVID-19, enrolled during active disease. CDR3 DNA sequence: TGTGCCAGCAGCGCTAGCGGCCGCACAGATACGCAGTATTTT. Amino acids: CASSASGRTDTQYF.